The 16 T cell receptor beta chains listed next were all sequenced from one sample in a study of tumor and adjacent non-tumor tissue in lung cancer. No cell sorting was done before RNA was extracted from the tissue. This non-tumor lung sample came from over 3 cm beyond the tumor edge. Three rounds of nested PCR, following a modified ARM-PCR protocol, produced the TCRbeta library. TCRdb redid the calling of the multiplex PCR reads with MiXCR, one entry per CDR3 protein. The sample has some 70,000 distinct CDR3 sequences, around 70% seen once; the top ten hold about 30%. Sequencing was done on a sample of distant non-tumor lung tissue. The receptors come from a woman between 50 and 59 years old with non-small cell lung cancer.

Regarding this clonotype: One base away lies a much larger clone, so this may be a sequencing read error. The rearrangement joins TRBV14 to TRBJ1-4, with a possible D match to TRBD1 (5 bases). The CDR3 extends over 15 amino acids. Germline-derived CDR1 and CDR2 are SGHDN and FVKESK. V lost 3 bases to trimming and J lost 7 bases, with 15 bases between them. The CDR3 DNA follows: TGTGCCAGCAGCCAGACATGGTCTAGGGGTGAAAAACTGTTTTTT. Protein product: CASSQTWSRGEKLFF.

V gene TRBV20-1 combines with J gene TRBJ2-2; D may be TRBD1 (5 bases). Trimming removed 7 bases at V and 7 bases at J, with 13 bases between. The CDR3 has 12 residues. The V gene's germline CDR1 is DFQATT and CDR2 SNEGSKA (reference sequence). The CDR3 DNA sequence: TGCAGTGTTAGGCAGGGTGACGGGGAGCTGTTTTTT. Protein product: CSVRQGDGELFF.

This clonotype was picked up one time. V usage is TRBV20-1 and J usage is TRBJ2-5, with a possible D match to TRBD1 (5 bases). The V gene's germline CDR1 is DFQATT and CDR2 SNEGSKA (reference sequence). Trimming cost V 5 bases and J 9 bases, with 25 bases left between them. The CDR3 has 15 amino acids. The CDR3 nucleotides read TGCAGTGCTTCAATTAACGGACGTATCCAAGGGGCCCAGTACTTC. The encoded protein is CSASINGRIQGAQYF.

About this clonotype: A clone one base away is much larger, so this may be a read error. This chain connects TRBV20-1 to TRBJ2-2; 7 positions match TRBD2. This CDR3 spans 15 amino acids. The trim removed 0 bases at V and 6 bases at J, leaving 7 bases unmatched. Looked up from germline, CDR1 is DFQATT and CDR2 is SNEGSKA (reference sequence). CDR3 sequence: CSARDGHGRSGELFF. The CDR3 DNA follows: TGCAGTGCTAGAGATGGGCACGGGAGGTCCGGGGAGCTGTTTTTT.

About this clonotype itself: One end of the junction does not line up with germline, which may come from a read error. The chain employs TRBV11-1 and TRBJ2-7; tentatively, D is TRBD2 (5 bases). CDR1 is SGHAT and CDR2 is FQDESV in the germline V gene (reference sequence). The CDR3 is 10 residues long. The CDR3 DNA reads TGTGCAAGCAACGGGATTAGGCAGTACTTC. It yields the protein CASNGIRQYF.

The rearrangement uses TRBV12-3 or TRBV12-4 and TRBJ2-7; weak D call: TRBD2 (6 bases). This CDR3 has 14 amino acids. CDR3 amino acids: CDSSLGTLVYEQYF. The CDR3 nucleotides are TGTGACAGTAGTTTAGGGACTCTGGTCTACGAGCAGTACTTC.

The genes are TRBV6-2 or TRBV6-3 and TRBJ2-3, with D unresolved. Looked up from germline, CDR1 is MNHEY and CDR2 is SVGEGT. Trimming cost V 9 bases and J 4 bases, with 20 bases left between them. There are 15 residues in the CDR3. CDR3 bases: TGTGCCAGTAGCTACTCGATTGTAGTCGCAGATACGCAGTATTTT. Its translation is CASSYSIVVADTQYF.

In the case of this clonotype: At one of its ends the junction is not consistent with the germline gene, which may arise from a read error. This chain connects TRBV11-2 to TRBJ2-7, with a possible D match to TRBD1 (6 bases). This CDR3 comprises 14 residues. In germline, CDR1 is SGHAT, CDR2 FQNNGV. CDR3 protein: CTSSLLGGRYEQYF. The CDR3, as DNA: TGTACCAGCAGCTTACTAGGGGGAAGGTACGAGCAGTACTTC.

Many counts were recorded for this clonotype. The chain employs TRBV20-1 and TRBJ1-6; possibly TRBD1 for D (5 bases). This CDR3 spans 14 amino acids. Trimming took 0 bases from V and 4 from J, leaving 7 bases between them. Germline CDR1 is DFQATT and CDR2 is SNEGSKA (reference sequence). CDR3 in DNA: TGCAGTGCTAGAGACAGGGATTATAATTCACCCCTCCACTTT. It translates to CSARDRDYNSPLHF.

Points on this clonotype: A much bigger clone sits one base away, suggesting this may be a read error. The CDR3 loop reads CASGQTQGYEQYF. The CDR3 bases are TGTGCCAGCGGCCAAACACAGGGCTACGAGCAGTACTTC. The rearrangement uses TRBV12-3 or TRBV12-4 and TRBJ2-7; D might be TRBD1 (6 bases). This CDR3 is built from 13 residues. Trimming cost V 8 bases and J 3 bases, with 14 bases left between them.

A remark on this clonotype: An end of the junction differs from the germline gene, which may be a read error. V gene TRBV11-1 combines with J gene TRBJ2-3; D is possibly TRBD1 or TRBD2 (5 bases each). The CDR3 runs to 14 residues. In germline, CDR1 is SGHAT, CDR2 FQDESV (reference sequence). For the CDR3, the DNA is TGTGCCAGCAGATTAGCGACCGAGACAGATACGCGGTATTTT. Residues: CASRLATETDTRYF.

This clonotype occurred once. A junction end diverges from the germline sequence, so it may reflect a read error. This rearrangement joins TRBV11-1 to TRBJ2-3; 7 bases map to TRBD1. There are 14 residues in the CDR3. Looked up from germline, CDR1 is SGHAT and CDR2 is FQDESV (reference sequence). CDR3: CANCLATGTDTHYF. In nucleotides, the CDR3 is TGTGCCAACTGCTTAGCGACCGGGACAGATACGCATTATTTT.

For this clonotype: As the CDR3 is not closed by the conserved phenylalanine or tryptophan, this likely results from a read error. The chain joins TRBV11-2 to TRBJ2-1; D perhaps matches TRBD2 (6 bases). CDR3 length: 16 amino acids. Germline V lookup: CDR1 SGHAT, CDR2 FQNNGV. The CDR3 bases are TGCGCCAGCAGCCGGATGATACTATCGGGGGACAATGAGCAGTTCTCC. Amino acid sequence: CASSRMILSGDNEQFS.

This clonotype was counted many times. CDR3 nucleotide sequence: TGTGCCAGTTGGGAACAGGGCTATAGCAATCAGCCCCAGCATTTT. Amino acid sequence: CASWEQGYSNQPQHF. The chain links TRBV6-1 to TRBJ1-5; D perhaps matches TRBD1 (6 bases). The CDR3 covers 15 residues. CDR1 is MNHNS, CDR2 SASEGT, per germline. V lost 9 bases and J lost 0, with 15 bases in between.

Comments on this clonotype: A much larger clone differs from this one at a single base, so this may be a read error. The chain joins TRBV12-3 or TRBV12-4 to TRBJ1-5; D remains ambiguous. CDR3 length: 12 amino acids. Trimming removed 2 bases at V and 6 bases at J, with 5 bases between. The DNA for the CDR3 is TGTGCCAGCAGTTTAAGCCTTCAGCCCCAGCATTTT. Translating it yields CASSLSLQPQHF.

This clonotype was counted ten times or more. The J gene is TRBJ2-1, the V gene TRBV4-1; 11 bases map to TRBD2. From germline, CDR1 is MGHRA and CDR2 YSYEKL. V shed 1 base, J shed 3 bases, and the junction held 14 bases outside the gene matches. The CDR3 sequence is 20 residues long. CDR3 sequence reads: CASSQGKRNSGRDIYNEQFF. The CDR3 DNA reads as TGCGCCAGCAGCCAAGGAAAACGGAATAGCGGGAGGGATATCTACAATGAGCAGTTCTTC.